This T cell receptor beta chain stems from a study of blood T cell repertoires in COVID-19. The wider study: Acute and convalescent COVID-19 samples came from the United States, Italy and Spain. T cells, B-cell-depleted T cells, or PBMCs supplied cDNA or gDNA.

This CDR3 has 17 residues. With 1 base removed from V and 0 bases from J, the gap between germline ends came to 13 bases. CDR1 and CDR2 (germline): SGHVS, FNYEAQ. The protocol was immunoSEQ multiplex PCR, while the TCRdb copy is restricted to in-frame clones and leaves out a portion. The table has approximately 330,000 clones, about 91% seen once. This receptor was taken from a young man with COVID-19, enrolled during active disease. The material sequenced was peripheral blood. The chain combines TRBV7-6 with TRBJ1-5, with D maybe TRBD1 (5 bases). CDR3 amino acids: CASSLGWGGGSNQPQHF. The DNA of the CDR3 is TGTGCCAGCAGCTTAGGTTGGGGGGGAGGTAGCAATCAGCCCCAGCATTTT.